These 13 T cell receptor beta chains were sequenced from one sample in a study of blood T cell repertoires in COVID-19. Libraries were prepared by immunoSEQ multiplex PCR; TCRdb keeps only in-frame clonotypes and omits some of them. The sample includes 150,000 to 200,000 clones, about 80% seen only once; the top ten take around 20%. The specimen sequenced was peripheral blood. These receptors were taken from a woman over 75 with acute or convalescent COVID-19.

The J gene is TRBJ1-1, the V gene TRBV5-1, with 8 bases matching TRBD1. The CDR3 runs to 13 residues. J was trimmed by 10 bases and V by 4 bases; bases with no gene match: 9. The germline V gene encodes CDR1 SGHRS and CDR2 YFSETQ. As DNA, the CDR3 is TGCGCCAGCAGCAAGGCGACAGGGGCTGGAGCTTTCTTT. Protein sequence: CASSKATGAGAFF.

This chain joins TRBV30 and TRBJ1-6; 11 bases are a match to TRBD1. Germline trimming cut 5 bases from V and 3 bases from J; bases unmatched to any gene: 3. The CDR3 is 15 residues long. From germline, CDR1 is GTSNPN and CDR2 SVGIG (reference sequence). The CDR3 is CAWRGQGGYNSPLHF. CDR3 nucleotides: TGTGCCTGGCGGGGACAGGGGGGCTATAATTCACCCCTCCACTTT.

CDR3 sequence (DNA): TGTGCCAGCAGTTTAAGGGACTTCCTTTCCTACGAGCAGTACTTC. Translation gives CASSLRDFLSYEQYF. This sequence joins TRBV28 and TRBJ2-7, with D possibly TRBD2 on 6 matching bases. The CDR3 consists of 15 residues. The V end was cut by 2 bases, the J end by 1 base, with 12 bases between. From germline, CDR1 is MDHEN and CDR2 SYDVKM.

CDR3 in amino acids: CASSVTTSGELFF. CDR3 sequence (DNA): TGTGCCAGCAGCGTTACCACATCCGGGGAGCTGTTTTTT. The V gene is TRBV9, the J gene TRBJ2-2; the D is unclear. This CDR3 is 13 amino acids long. Germline CDR1 reads SGDLS; CDR2 reads YYNGEE. V lost 2 bases and J lost 6, with 8 bases in between.

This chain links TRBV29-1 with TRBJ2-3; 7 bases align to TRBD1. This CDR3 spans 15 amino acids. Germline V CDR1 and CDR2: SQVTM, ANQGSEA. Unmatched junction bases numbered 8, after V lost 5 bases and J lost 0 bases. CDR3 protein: CSVKPPGQSTDTQYF. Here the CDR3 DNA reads TGCAGCGTTAAACCCCCGGGACAGAGCACAGATACGCAGTATTTT.

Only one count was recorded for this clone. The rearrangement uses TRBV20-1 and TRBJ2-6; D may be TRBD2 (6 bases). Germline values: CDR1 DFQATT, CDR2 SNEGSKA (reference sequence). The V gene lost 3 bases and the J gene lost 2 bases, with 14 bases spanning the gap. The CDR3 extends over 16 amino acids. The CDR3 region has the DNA TGCAGTGCTAGTCGCAATTGGGGGGCTGGGGCCAACGTCCTGACTTTC. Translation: CSASRNWGAGANVLTF.

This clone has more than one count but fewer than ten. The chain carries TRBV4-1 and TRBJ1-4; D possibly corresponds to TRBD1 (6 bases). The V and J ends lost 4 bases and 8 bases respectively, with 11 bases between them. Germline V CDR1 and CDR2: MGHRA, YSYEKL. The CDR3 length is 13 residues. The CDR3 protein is CASSPTRGEKLFF. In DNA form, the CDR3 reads TGCGCCAGCAGCCCCACCAGGGGCGAAAAACTGTTTTTT.

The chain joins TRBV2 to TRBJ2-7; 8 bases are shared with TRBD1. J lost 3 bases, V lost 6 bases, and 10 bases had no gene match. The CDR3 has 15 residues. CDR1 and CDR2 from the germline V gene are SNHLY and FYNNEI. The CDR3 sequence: CASRLGQGPLYEQYF. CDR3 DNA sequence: TGTGCCAGCAGGTTAGGACAGGGCCCTCTCTACGAGCAGTACTTC.

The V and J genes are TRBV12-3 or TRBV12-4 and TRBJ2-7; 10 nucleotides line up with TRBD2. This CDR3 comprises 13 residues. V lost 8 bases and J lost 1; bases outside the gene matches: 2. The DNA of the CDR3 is TGTGCCAGCCAACTAGCGGGGTCCTACGAGCAGTACTTC. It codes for CASQLAGSYEQYF.

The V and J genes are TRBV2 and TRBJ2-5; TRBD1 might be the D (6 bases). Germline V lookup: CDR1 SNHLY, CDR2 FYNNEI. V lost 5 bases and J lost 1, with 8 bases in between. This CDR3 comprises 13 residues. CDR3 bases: TGTGCCAGCAGTTCAGGGGTCCAAGAGACCCAGTACTTC. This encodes CASSSGVQETQYF.

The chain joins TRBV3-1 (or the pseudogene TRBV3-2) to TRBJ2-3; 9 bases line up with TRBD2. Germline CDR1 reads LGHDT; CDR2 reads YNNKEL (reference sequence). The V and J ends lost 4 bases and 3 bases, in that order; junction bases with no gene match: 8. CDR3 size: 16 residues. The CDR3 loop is CASSPRGLAGTDTQYF. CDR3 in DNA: TGTGCCAGCAGCCCAAGGGGGCTAGCGGGGACAGATACGCAGTATTTT.

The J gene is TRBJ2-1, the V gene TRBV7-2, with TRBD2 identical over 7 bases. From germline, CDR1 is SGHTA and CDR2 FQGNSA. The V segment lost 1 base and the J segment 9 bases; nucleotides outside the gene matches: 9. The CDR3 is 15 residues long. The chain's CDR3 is CASSLDWLGGGEQFF. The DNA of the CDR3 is TGTGCCAGCAGCTTAGATTGGCTCGGCGGGGGTGAGCAGTTCTTC.

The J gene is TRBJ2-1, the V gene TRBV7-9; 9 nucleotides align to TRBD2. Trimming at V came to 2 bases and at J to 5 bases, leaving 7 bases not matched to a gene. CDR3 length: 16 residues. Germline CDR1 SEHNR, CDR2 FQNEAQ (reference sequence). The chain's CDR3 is CASSLKVAGAHNEQFF. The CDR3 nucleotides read TGTGCCAGCAGCTTAAAGGTAGCGGGGGCACACAATGAGCAGTTCTTC.